The 18 T cell receptor beta chains reported below all come from one sample, sequenced in a study of blood T cell repertoires in COVID-19. TCRdb's copy holds only in-frame clones and misses some; the assay was immunoSEQ multiplex PCR. This table has approximately 350,000 clones, over 75% appearing once. Sequenced: PBMCs or T cells enriched from blood (not recorded which). These TCRs come from a woman aged 25 to 45 who had recovered from COVID-19.

The rearrangement uses TRBV6-4 and TRBJ1-1, with D hard to call. Germline CDR1 reads MRHNA; CDR2 reads SNTAGT. CDR3 length: 12 amino acids. V gave up 6 bases and J gave up 0 bases, with 5 bases separating them. The CDR3 sequence: CASRTLNTEAFF. The CDR3 nucleotides are TGTGCCAGCAGGACACTGAACACTGAAGCTTTCTTT.

The CDR3 DNA reads TGCAGCGTTGAGGACAGGGGGCTACGTGAAAAACTGTTTTTT. Its translation is CSVEDRGLREKLFF. The rearrangement links TRBV29-1 to TRBJ1-4; TRBD1 matches 11 bases. The trim removed 3 bases at V and 7 bases at J, leaving 4 bases unmatched. The CDR3 contains 14 residues. Germline CDR1 SQVTM, CDR2 ANQGSEA. The full variable domain, its missing parts supplied by reference TRBV29-1 and TRBJ1-4, is SAVISQKPSRDICQRGTSLTIQCQVDSQVTMMFWYRQQPGQSLTLIATANQGSEATYESGFVIDKFPISRPNLTFSTLTVSNMSPEDSSIYLCSVEDRGLREKLFFGSGTQLSVL.

This clone was counted between two and nine times. The J gene is TRBJ1-2, the V gene TRBV5-1; TRBD1 matches 7 bases. Germline CDR1 and CDR2: SGHRS and YFSETQ. CDR3 length: 15 amino acids. The V and J ends lost 7 bases and 2 bases, in that order; junction bases with no gene match: 11. The CDR3 nucleotides read TGCGCCAGCTACACTAGCCCGACAGGGAACTATGGCTACACCTTC. Translated: CASYTSPTGNYGYTF.

J is TRBJ1-2 and V is TRBV13, with 7 nucleotides matching TRBD1. Germline V CDR1 and CDR2: PRHDT, FYEKMQ (reference sequence). Trimming at V came to 5 bases and at J to 4 bases, leaving 4 bases not matched to a gene. CDR3 length equals 13 residues. CDR3 sequence (DNA): TGTGCCAGCAGCCTCGACAGGGTCTATGGCTACACCTTC. As protein: CASSLDRVYGYTF. The complete variable domain, with remaining parts taken from reference TRBV13 and TRBJ1-2, reads AAGVIQSPRHLIKEKRETATLKCYPIPRHDTVYWYQQGPGQDPQFLISFYEKMQSDKGSIPDRFSAQQFSDYHSELNMSSLELGDSALYFCASSLDRVYGYTFGSGTRLTVV.

V gene TRBV12-3 or TRBV12-4 combines with J gene TRBJ1-1; D call uncertain. V lost 9 bases, J lost 2 bases, and 10 bases lay in between. The CDR3 length is 12 residues. The CDR3 here is CASITVNTEAFF. The CDR3 nucleotides are TGTGCCAGTATAACAGTTAACACTGAAGCTTTCTTT.

J is TRBJ2-2 and V is TRBV11-3, with TRBD2 matching over 15 bases. After removal of 5 bases from V and 5 bases from J, the junction contained 3 bases not matched to a gene. Germline V gene data show CDR1 as SGHNT and CDR2 as YENEEA. The CDR3 has 16 amino acids. The CDR3 here is CASSVGLAGGTGELFF. The CDR3 coding sequence is TGTGCCAGCAGCGTGGGACTAGCGGGGGGAACCGGGGAGCTGTTTTTT. Based on the CDR3 plus reference TRBV11-3 and TRBJ2-2, the full variable domain is EAGVVQSPRYKIIEKKQPVAFWCNPISGHNTLYWYLQNLGQGPELLIRYENEEAVDDSQLPKDRFSAERLKGVDSTLKIQPAELGDSAVYLCASSVGLAGGTGELFFGEGSRLTVL.

The chain couples TRBV27 to TRBJ1-5; maybe TRBD1 (6 bases). This CDR3 spans 15 amino acids. V was trimmed by 2 bases and J by 5 bases, leaving 13 bases between them. Germline assignment: CDR1 MNHEY and CDR2 SMNVEV (reference sequence). The CDR3 region is CASSLTGRGDQPQHF. The CDR3 coding sequence is TGTGCCAGCAGTTTAACGGGCAGGGGAGATCAGCCCCAGCATTTT.

The chain couples TRBV2 to TRBJ1-5, with 7 bases lining up with TRBD1. Germline-derived CDR1 and CDR2 are SNHLY and FYNNEI. Trimming took 5 bases from V and 0 from J; bases not matched to a gene: 7. This CDR3 contains 16 residues. In DNA, the CDR3 is TGTGCCAGCAGTACTACAGGGGATTATAGCAATCAGCCCCAGCATTTT. This codes for CASSTTGDYSNQPQHF.

As to this clone: Other DNA sequences in this specimen translate into the identical CDR3. This sequence joins TRBV18 and TRBJ1-5, with D possibly matching TRBD1 (5 bases). Between the trimmed V and J ends, which lost 2 bases and 4 bases, there was a span of 6 bases. The CDR3 consists of 13 residues. CDR1 and CDR2 (germline): KGHSH, LQKENI. CDR3 DNA: TGTGCCAGCTCACCAGGGGGGAATCAGCCCCAGCATTTT. Amino acid sequence: CASSPGGNQPQHF.

This chain connects TRBV5-6 to TRBJ2-5, with 12 bases fitting TRBD2. The CDR3 has 15 amino acids. The germline V gene encodes CDR1 SGHDT and CDR2 YYEEEE. V was clipped by 1 base and J by 3 bases; unmatched bases: 1. CDR3 bases: TGTGCCAGCAGCTTGCGACTAGCGGGGGAAGAGACCCAGTACTTC. It encodes CASSLRLAGEETQYF. Looking up the rest from reference TRBV5-6 and TRBJ2-5 gives the full variable domain: DAGVTQSPTHLIKTRGQQVTLRCSPKSGHDTVSWYQQALGQGPQFIFQYYEEEERQRGNFPDRFSGHQFPNYSSELNVNALLLGDSALYLCASSLRLAGEETQYFGPGTRLLVL.

The J gene is TRBJ1-4, the V gene TRBV5-6; D unresolved. There are 14 residues in the CDR3. Trimming removed 4 bases from V and 4 bases from J, with 11 bases in between. Germline V CDR1 and CDR2: SGHDT, YYEEEE. CDR3 sequence (DNA): TGTGCCAGCAGCCCCGGGTCCTATAATGAAAAACTGTTTTTT. Protein sequence: CASSPGSYNEKLFF.

V is TRBV13 and J is TRBJ1-1; D is unresolved. This CDR3 is 13 amino acids long. V was trimmed by 2 bases and J by 6 bases, leaving 10 bases between them. The germline gives CDR1 PRHDT, CDR2 FYEKMQ (reference sequence). The CDR3 sequence: CASSLYPRAEAFF. CDR3 DNA: TGTGCCAGCAGCTTATACCCGAGGGCTGAAGCTTTCTTT.

The chain has TRBV27 and TRBJ1-2; tentatively, D is TRBD1 (6 bases). Per germline, CDR1 MNHEY and CDR2 SMNVEV (reference sequence). This CDR3 is built from 15 residues. Trimming stripped 0 bases from V and 3 bases from J, with 11 bases between. As DNA, the CDR3 is TGTGCCAGCAGTTTATCAAGGGGGTTTGACTATGGCTACACCTTC. This translates into CASSLSRGFDYGYTF.

This clone was recorded once. The chain carries TRBV9 and TRBJ1-1, with D possibly being TRBD1 (6 bases). Per the germline V gene, CDR1 is SGDLS and CDR2 is YYNGEE. This CDR3 has 15 residues. Trimming took 4 bases from V and 6 from J, leaving 19 bases between them. The CDR3 here is CASSPDWGQEAEAFF. The CDR3, as DNA: TGTGCCAGCAGCCCCGACTGGGGGCAAGAGGCTGAAGCTTTCTTT.

The rearrangement uses TRBV19 and TRBJ2-7, with 7 bases fitting TRBD1. Germline trimming cut 0 bases from V and 6 bases from J; bases unmatched to any gene: 8. In germline, CDR1 is LNHDA, CDR2 SQIVND (reference sequence). CDR3 length equals 15 residues. The CDR3 sequence is CASSIEWTGSPEQYF. DNA of the CDR3: TGTGCCAGTAGTATAGAATGGACAGGATCCCCCGAGCAGTACTTC. The complete variable domain, with remaining parts taken from reference TRBV19 and TRBJ2-7, reads DGGITQSPKYLFRKEGQNVTLSCEQNLNHDAMYWYRQDPGQGLRLIYYSQIVNDFQKGDIAEGYSVSREKKESFPLTVTSAQKNPTAFYLCASSIEWTGSPEQYFGPGTRLTVT.

The J gene is TRBJ1-3, the V gene TRBV9; TRBD1 is a possible D gene (6 bases). The CDR3 loop spans 17 amino acids. Per the germline V gene, CDR1 is SGDLS and CDR2 is YYNGEE. The V end lost 4 bases, the J end lost 2 bases, and 19 bases lay between the germline ends. CDR3 protein: CASSPSGTKGPGNTIYF. For the CDR3, the DNA is TGTGCCAGCAGCCCAAGCGGGACAAAGGGACCTGGAAACACCATATATTTT.

The CDR3 sequence is CASSSGQGADTQYF. The DNA for the CDR3 is TGTGCCAGCAGCTCCGGACAGGGGGCAGATACGCAGTATTTT. This chain connects TRBV7-2 to TRBJ2-3, with 10 bases matching TRBD1. The CDR3 has 14 residues. Germline V lookup: CDR1 SGHTA, CDR2 FQGNSA. The ends lost 4 bases at V and 4 bases at J; junction bases unmatched: 2.

The chain carries TRBV30 and TRBJ2-5; TRBD2 matches 7 bases. This CDR3 region has 14 residues. V was clipped by 2 bases and J by 4 bases; unmatched bases: 7. Germline V gene lookup returns CDR1 GTSNPN and CDR2 SVGIG (reference sequence). CDR3 sequence (DNA): TGTGCCTGGAGTTCCGGGGGGATGAGAGAGACCCAGTACTTC. As protein: CAWSSGGMRETQYF.